The count of the clone carrying this TCR beta chain is one. The data were taken from a study of T cell responses to AZD1222 COVID-19 vaccine. From germline, CDR1 is KGHSH and CDR2 LQKENI. This CDR3 contains 15 residues. Trimming took off 6 bases at V and 5 bases at J, with 16 bases between the two ends. This table comes from immunoSEQ multiplex PCR, and its TCRdb copy is limited to in-frame clones, with some not included. Among some 97,000 clones, just under 90% were seen once, and the ten largest hold 3% to 4%. The J gene is TRBJ1-4, the V gene TRBV18; D is uncertain. Sequencing was performed on peripheral blood, taken on day 0 of AZD1222 vaccination. This clonotype was sampled from an adult in good health. CDR3: CASSTDLLGNEKLFF. The CDR3 DNA reads as TGTGCCAGCTCTACGGACCTCCTGGGAAATGAAAAACTGTTTTTT.